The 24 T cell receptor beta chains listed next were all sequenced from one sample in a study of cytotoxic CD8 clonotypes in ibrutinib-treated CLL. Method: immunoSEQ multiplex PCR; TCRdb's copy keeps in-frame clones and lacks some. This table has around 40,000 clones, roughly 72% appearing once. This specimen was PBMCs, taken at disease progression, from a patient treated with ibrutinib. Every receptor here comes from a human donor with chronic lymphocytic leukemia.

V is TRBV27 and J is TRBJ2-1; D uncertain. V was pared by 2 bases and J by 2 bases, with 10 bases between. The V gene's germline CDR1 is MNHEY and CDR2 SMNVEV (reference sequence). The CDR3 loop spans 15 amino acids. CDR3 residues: CASSLGRTPYNEQFF. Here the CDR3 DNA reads TGTGCCAGCAGTTTAGGGCGGACCCCCTACAATGAGCAGTTCTTC.

CDR3 DNA: TGTGCCAGCAGTGACGTGGCAGGGGGGGACCATGAGCAGTTCTTC. It specifies CASSDVAGGDHEQFF. The chain has TRBV6-4 and TRBJ2-1; the D call may be TRBD1 or TRBD2 (7 bases each). V dropped 2 bases and J dropped 8 bases, with 16 bases sitting between them. From germline, CDR1 is MRHNA and CDR2 SNTAGT. This CDR3 contains 15 residues.

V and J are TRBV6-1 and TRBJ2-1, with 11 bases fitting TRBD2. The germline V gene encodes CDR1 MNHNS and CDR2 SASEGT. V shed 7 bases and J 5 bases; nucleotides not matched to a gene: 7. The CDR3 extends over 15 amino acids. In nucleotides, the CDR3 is TGTGCCAGCAAGACTAGCGGGGAACGAAACAATGAGCAGTTCTTC. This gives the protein CASKTSGERNNEQFF.

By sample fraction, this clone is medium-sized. This CDR3 is CAWSVEETHSPLHF. CDR3 sequence (DNA): TGTGCCTGGAGTGTAGAGGAAACCCATTCACCCCTCCACTTT. J is TRBJ1-6 and V is TRBV30; D unresolved. From germline, CDR1 is GTSNPN and CDR2 SVGIG (reference sequence). V dropped 0 bases and J dropped 8 bases, with 11 bases sitting between them. This CDR3 contains 14 residues.

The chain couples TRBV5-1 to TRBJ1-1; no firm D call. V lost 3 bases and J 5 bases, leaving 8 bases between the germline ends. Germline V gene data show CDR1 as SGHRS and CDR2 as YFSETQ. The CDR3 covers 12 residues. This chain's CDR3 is CASSSGFTEAFF. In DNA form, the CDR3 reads TGCGCCAGCAGCTCGGGGTTTACTGAAGCTTTCTTT.

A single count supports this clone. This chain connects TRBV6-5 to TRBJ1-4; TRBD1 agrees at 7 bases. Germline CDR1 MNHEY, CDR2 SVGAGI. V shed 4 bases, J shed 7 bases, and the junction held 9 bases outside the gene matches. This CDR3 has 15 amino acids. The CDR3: CASSSITGQFEKLFF. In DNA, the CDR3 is TGTGCCAGCAGTTCCATCACGGGACAGTTTGAAAAACTGTTTTTT.

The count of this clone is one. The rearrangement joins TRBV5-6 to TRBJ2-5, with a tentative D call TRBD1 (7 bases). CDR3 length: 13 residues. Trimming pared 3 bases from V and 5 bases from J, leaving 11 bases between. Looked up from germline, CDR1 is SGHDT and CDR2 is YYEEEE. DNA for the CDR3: TGTGCCAGCAGCTCCAGGGGGGACGAGACCCAGTACTTC. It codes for CASSSRGDETQYF.

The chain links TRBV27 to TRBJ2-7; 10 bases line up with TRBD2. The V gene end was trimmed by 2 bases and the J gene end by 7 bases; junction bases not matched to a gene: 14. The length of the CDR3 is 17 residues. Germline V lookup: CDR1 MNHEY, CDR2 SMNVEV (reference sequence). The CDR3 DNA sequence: TGTGCCAGCAGTTTAGGCCCTAGCGGGAGTTTTCCTGGGGAGCAGTACTTC. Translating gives CASSLGPSGSFPGEQYF.

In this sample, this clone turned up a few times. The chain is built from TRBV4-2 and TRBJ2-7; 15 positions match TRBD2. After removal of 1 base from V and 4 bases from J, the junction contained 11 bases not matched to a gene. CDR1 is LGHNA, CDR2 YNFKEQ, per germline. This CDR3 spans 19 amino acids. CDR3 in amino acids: CASSQAWTSGRAEGYEQYF. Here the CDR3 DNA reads TGTGCCAGCAGCCAAGCTTGGACTAGCGGGAGGGCGGAGGGTTACGAGCAGTACTTC.

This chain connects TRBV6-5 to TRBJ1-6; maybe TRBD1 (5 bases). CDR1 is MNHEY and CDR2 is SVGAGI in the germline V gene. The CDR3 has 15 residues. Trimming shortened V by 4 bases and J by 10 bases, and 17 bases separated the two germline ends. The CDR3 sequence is CASSFQGPHESPLHF. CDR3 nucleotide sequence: TGTGCCAGCAGTTTTCAGGGCCCCCACGAATCACCCCTCCACTTT.

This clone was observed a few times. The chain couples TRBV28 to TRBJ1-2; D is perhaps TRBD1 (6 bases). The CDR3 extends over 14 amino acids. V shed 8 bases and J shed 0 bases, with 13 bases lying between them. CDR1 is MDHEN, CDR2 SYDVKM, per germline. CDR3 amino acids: CASVQGLANYGYTF. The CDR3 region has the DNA TGTGCCAGCGTACAGGGTTTAGCTAACTATGGCTACACCTTC.

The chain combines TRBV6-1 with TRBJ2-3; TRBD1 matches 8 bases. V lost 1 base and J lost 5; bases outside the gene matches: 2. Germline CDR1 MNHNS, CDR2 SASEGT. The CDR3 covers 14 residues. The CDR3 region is CASSEGTGLDTQYF. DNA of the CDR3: TGTGCCAGCAGTGAAGGGACAGGGTTAGATACGCAGTATTTT.

DNA of the CDR3: TGTGCCAGCAGCCCCAATTTGGGGGGGCTTCTAAATGAGCAGTTCTTC. Translated: CASSPNLGGLLNEQFF. The rearrangement links TRBV7-9 to TRBJ2-1; D is possibly TRBD2 (7 bases). The V end was cut by 5 bases, the J end by 7 bases, with 21 bases between. Germline values: CDR1 SEHNR, CDR2 FQNEAQ (reference sequence). CDR3 length: 16 residues.

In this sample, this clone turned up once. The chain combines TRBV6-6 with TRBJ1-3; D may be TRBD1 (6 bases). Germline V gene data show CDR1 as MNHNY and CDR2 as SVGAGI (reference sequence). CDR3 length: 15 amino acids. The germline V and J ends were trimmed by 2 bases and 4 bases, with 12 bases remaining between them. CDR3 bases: TGTGCCAGCAGTTACGGGGGGCAGAGGGGAAACACCATATATTTT. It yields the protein CASSYGGQRGNTIYF.

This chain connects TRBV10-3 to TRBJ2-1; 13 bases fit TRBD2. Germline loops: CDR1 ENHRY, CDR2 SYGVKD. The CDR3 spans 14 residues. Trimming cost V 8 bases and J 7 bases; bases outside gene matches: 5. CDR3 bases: TGTGCCATCGGAGGGACTAGCGGGACGAATGAGCAGTTCTTC. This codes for CAIGGTSGTNEQFF.

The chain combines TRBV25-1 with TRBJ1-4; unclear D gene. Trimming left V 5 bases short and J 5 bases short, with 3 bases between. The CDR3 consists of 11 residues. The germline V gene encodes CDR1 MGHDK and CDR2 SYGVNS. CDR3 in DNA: TGTGCCAGCAGTCTCAATGAAAAACTGTTTTTT. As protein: CASSLNEKLFF. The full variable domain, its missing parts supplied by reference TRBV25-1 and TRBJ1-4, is EADIYQTPRYLVIGTGKKITLECSQTMGHDKMYWYQQDPGMELHLIHYSYGVNSTEKGDLSSESTVSRIRTEHFPLTLESARPSHTSQYLCASSLNEKLFFGSGTQLSVL.

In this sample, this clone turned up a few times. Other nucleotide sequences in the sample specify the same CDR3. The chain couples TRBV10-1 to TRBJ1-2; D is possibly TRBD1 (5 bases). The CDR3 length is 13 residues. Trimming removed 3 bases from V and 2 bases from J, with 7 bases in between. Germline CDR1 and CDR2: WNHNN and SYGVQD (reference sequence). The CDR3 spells CASSEDSNYGYTF. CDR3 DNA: TGCGCCAGCAGTGAAGACAGCAACTATGGCTACACCTTC.

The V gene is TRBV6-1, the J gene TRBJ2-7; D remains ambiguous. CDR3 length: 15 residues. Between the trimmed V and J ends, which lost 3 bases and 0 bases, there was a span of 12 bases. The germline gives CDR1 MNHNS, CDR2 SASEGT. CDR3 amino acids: CASSEGGAFSYEQYF. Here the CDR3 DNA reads TGTGCCAGCAGTGAGGGCGGAGCTTTCTCCTACGAGCAGTACTTC.

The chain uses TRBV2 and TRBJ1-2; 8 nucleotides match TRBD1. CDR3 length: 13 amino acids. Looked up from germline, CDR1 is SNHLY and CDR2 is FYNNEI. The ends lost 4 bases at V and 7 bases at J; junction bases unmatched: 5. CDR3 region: CASSAGGYGGYTF. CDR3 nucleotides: TGTGCCAGCAGTGCAGGGGGCTACGGTGGCTACACCTTC.

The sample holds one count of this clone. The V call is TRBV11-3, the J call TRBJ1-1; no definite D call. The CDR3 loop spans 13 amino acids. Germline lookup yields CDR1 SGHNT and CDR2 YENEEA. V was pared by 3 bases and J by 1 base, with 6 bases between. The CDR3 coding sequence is TGTGCCAGCAGCTTTGGCGGGAACACTGAAGCTTTCTTT. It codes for CASSFGGNTEAFF.

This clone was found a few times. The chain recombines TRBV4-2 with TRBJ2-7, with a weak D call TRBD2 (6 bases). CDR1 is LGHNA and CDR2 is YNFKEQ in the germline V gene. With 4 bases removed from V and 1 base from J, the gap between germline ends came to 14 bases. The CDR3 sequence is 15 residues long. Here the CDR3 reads CASSPTTGESYEQYF. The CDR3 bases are TGTGCCAGCAGCCCAACTACGGGGGAATCCTACGAGCAGTACTTC.

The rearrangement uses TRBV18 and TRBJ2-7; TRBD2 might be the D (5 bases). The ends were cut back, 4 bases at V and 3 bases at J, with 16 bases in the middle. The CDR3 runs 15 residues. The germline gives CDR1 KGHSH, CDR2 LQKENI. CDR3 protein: CASSLPGSASYEQYF. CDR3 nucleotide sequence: TGTGCCAGCTCACTCCCGGGTAGCGCTAGCTACGAGCAGTACTTC.

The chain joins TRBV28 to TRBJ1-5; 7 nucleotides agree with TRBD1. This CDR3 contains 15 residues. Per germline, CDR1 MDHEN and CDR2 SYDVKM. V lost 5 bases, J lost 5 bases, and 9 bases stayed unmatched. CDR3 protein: CASSRTGDRYQPQHF. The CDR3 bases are TGTGCCAGCAGTCGCACAGGGGATCGGTATCAGCCCCAGCATTTT.

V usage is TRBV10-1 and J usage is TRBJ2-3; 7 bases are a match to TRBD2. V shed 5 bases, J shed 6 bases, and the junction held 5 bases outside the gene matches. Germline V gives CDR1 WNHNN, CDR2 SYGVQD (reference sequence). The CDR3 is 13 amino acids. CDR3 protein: CASSSLAADTQYF. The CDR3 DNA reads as TGCGCCAGCAGTTCCCTAGCGGCCGATACGCAGTATTTT.